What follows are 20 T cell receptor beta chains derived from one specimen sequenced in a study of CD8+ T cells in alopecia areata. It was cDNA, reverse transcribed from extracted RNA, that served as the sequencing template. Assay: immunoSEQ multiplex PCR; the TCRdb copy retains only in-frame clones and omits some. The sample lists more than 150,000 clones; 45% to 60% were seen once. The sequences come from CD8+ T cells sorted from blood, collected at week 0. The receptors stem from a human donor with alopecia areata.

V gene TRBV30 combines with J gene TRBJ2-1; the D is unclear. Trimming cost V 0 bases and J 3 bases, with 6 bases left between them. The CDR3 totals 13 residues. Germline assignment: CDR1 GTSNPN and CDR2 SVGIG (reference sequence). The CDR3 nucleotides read TGTGCCTGGAGTGTATTTCTCTACAATGAGCAGTTCTTC. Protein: CAWSVFLYNEQFF.

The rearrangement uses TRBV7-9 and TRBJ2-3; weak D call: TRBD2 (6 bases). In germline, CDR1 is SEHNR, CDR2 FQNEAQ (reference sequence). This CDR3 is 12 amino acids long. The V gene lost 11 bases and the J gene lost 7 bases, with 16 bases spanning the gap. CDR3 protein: CAWDSSVNTQYF. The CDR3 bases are TGTGCCTGGGACTCCTCCGTGAATACGCAGTATTTT.

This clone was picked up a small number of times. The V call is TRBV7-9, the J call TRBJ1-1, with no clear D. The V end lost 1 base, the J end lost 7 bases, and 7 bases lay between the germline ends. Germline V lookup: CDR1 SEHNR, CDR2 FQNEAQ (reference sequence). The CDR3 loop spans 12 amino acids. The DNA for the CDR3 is TGTGCCAGCAGCTTAGTCACGATTGAAGCTTTCTTT. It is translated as CASSLVTIEAFF.

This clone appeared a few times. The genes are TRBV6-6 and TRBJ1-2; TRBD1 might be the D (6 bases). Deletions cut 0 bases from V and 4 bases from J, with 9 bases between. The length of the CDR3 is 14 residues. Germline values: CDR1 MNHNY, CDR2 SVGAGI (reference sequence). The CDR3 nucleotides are TGTGCCAGCAGTTACTCAGGACAGACCTATGGCTACACCTTC. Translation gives CASSYSGQTYGYTF.

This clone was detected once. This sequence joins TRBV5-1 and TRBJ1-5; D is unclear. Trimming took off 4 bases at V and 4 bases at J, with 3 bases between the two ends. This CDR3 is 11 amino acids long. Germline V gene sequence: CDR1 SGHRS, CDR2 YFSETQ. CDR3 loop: CASSRNQPQHF. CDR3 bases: TGCGCCAGCAGCCGAAATCAGCCCCAGCATTTT.

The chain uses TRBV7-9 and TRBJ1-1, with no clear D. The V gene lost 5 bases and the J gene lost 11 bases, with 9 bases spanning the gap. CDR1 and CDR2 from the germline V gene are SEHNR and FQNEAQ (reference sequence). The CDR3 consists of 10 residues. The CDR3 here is CASSGETAFF. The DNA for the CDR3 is TGTGCCAGCAGCGGAGAGACGGCTTTCTTT.

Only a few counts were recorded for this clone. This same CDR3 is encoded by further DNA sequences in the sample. The CDR3 DNA reads as TGTGCCAGCAGCGTAGCTGAGGATACGCAGTATTTT. Residues: CASSVAEDTQYF. The V gene is TRBV9, the J gene TRBJ2-3; D remains unclear. The CDR3 spans 12 residues. V lost 0 bases and J 6 bases, leaving 5 bases between the germline ends. In germline, CDR1 is SGDLS, CDR2 YYNGEE.

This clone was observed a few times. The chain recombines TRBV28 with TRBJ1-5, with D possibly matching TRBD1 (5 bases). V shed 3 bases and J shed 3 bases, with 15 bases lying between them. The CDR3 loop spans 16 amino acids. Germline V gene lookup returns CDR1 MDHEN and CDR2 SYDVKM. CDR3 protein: CASSFFRQGSNQPQHF. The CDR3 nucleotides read TGTGCCAGCAGTTTTTTCCGTCAGGGATCCAATCAGCCCCAGCATTTT. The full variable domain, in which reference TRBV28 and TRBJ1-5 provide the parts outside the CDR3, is DVKVTQSSRYLVKRTGEKVFLECVQDMDHENMFWYRQDPGLGLRLIYFSYDVKMKEKGDIPEGYSVSREKKERFSLILESASTNQTSMYLCASSFFRQGSNQPQHFGDGTRLSIL.

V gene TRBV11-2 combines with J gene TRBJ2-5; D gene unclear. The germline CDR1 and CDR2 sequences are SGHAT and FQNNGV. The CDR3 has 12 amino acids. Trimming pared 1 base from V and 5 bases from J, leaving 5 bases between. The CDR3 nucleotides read TGTGCCAGCAGCTTAGGTCGGGAGACCCAGTACTTC. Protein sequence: CASSLGRETQYF.

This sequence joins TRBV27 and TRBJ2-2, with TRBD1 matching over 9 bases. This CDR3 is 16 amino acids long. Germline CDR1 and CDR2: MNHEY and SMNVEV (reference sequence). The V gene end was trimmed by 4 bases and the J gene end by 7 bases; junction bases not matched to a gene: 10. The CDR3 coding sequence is TGTGCCAGCAGTTCCTCAGGGACAGGGTTCATCGGGGAGCTGTTTTTT. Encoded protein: CASSSSGTGFIGELFF.

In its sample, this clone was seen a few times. CDR3: CSVSDDLNTGELFF. In DNA, the CDR3 is TGCAGCGTTAGTGACGATCTGAACACCGGGGAGCTGTTTTTT. The chain carries TRBV29-1 and TRBJ2-2; D unresolved. V lost 5 bases and J 1 base, leaving 11 bases between the germline ends. The CDR3 runs to 14 residues. Germline V gene sequence: CDR1 SQVTM, CDR2 ANQGSEA.

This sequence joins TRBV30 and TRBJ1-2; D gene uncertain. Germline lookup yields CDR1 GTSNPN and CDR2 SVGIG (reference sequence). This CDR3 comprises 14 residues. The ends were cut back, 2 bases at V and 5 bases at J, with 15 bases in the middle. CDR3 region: CAWSPNEPWYGYTF. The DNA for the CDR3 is TGTGCCTGGAGTCCCAACGAGCCGTGGTATGGCTACACCTTC.

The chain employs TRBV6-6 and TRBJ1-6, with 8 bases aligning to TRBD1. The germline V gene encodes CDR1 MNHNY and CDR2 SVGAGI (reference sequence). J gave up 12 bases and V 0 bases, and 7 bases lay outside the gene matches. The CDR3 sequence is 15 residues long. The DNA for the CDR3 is TGTGCCAGCAGTTACTCGACAGGGGACTCCGAACCCCTCCACTTT. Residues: CASSYSTGDSEPLHF.

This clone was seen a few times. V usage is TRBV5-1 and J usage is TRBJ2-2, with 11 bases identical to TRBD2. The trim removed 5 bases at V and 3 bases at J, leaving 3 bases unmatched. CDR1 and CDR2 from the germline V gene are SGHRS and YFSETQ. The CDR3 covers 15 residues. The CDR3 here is CASRGTSGHTGELFF. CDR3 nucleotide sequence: TGCGCCAGCAGGGGGACTAGCGGACACACCGGGGAGCTGTTTTTT.

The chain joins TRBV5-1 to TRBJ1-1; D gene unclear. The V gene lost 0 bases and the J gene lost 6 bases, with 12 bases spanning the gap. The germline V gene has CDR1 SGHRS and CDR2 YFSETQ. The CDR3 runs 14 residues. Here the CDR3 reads CASSLEGRPPEAFF. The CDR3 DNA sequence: TGCGCCAGCAGCTTGGAGGGCCGACCTCCTGAAGCTTTCTTT.

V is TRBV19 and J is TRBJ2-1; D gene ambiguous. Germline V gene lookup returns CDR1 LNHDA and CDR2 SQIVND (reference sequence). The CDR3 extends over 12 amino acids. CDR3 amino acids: CACGVSYNEQFF. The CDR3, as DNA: TGTGCGTGCGGAGTCTCCTACAATGAGCAGTTCTTC.

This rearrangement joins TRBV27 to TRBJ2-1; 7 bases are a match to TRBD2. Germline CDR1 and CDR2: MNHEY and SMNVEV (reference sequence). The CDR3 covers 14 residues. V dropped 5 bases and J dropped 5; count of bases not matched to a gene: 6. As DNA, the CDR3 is TGTGCCAGCAGTCGGAAACGGGGGGACAATGAGCAGTTCTTC. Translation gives CASSRKRGDNEQFF.

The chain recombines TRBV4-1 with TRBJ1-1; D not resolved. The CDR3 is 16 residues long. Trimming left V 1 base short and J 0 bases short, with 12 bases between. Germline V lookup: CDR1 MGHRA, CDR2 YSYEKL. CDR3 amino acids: CASSQVEGKMNTEAFF. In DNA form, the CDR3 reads TGCGCCAGCAGCCAAGTTGAGGGAAAGATGAACACTGAAGCTTTCTTT.

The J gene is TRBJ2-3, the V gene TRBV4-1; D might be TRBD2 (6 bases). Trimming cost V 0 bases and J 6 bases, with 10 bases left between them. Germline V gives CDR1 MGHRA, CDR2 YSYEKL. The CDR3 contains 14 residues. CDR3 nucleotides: TGCGCCAGCAGCCAAGAAGGGACTTTGGATACGCAGTATTTT. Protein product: CASSQEGTLDTQYF.

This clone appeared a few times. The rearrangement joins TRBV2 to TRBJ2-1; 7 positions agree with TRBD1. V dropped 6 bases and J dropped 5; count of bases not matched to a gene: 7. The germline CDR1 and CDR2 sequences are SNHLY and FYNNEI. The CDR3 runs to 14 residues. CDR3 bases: TGTGCCAGCAGGGGACAGCTATCCCACAATGAGCAGTTCTTC. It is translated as CASRGQLSHNEQFF.